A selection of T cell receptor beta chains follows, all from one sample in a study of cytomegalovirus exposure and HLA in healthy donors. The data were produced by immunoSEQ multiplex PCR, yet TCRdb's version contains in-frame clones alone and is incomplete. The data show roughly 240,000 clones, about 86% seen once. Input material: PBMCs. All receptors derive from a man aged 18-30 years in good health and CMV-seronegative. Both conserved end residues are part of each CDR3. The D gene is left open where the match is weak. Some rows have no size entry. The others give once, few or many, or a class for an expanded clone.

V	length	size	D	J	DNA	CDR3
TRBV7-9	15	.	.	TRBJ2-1	TGTGCCAGCAGCGTCGGGCAGGGAGGTTTCAATGAGCAGTTCTTC	CASSVGQGGFNEQFF
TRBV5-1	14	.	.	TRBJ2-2	TGCGCCAGCAGCCCCCTAGCATTCGCCGGGGAGCTGTTTTTT	CASSPLAFAGELFF
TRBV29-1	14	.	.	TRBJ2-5	TGCAGCGTTGAATTCGTGGGGCATAGGGAGACCCAGTACTTC	CSVEFVGHRETQYF
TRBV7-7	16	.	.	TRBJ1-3	TGTGCCAGCAGCCCAAACCCACAGGGTTCTGGAAACACCATATATTTT	CASSPNPQGSGNTIYF
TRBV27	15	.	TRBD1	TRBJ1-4	TGTGCCAGCAGCCGAGCCGGGACAGGGGGGAAAAAACTGTTTTTT	CASSRAGTGGKKLFF
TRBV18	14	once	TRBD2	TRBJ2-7	TGTGCCAGCTCACCAACGACTAGCGGCTACGAGCAGTACTTC	CASSPTTSGYEQYF
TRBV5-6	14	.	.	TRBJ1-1	TGTGCCAGCAGCCCCGGAGGGGAGAACACTGAAGCTTTCTTT	CASSPGGENTEAFF
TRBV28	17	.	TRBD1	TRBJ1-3	TGTGCCAGCAGTTTTGGGTACAGGGGTTCGACGGGAAACACCATATATTTT	CASSFGYRGSTGNTIYF
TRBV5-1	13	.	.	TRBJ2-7	TGCGCCAGCAGCAAGTTAGGGGGCTACGAGCAGTACTTC	CASSKLGGYEQYF
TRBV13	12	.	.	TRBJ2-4	TGTGCCAGCAGCTCCCGTCGAGACATTCAGTACTTC	CASSSRRDIQYF
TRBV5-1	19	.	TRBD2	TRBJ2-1	TGCGCCAGCAGCTTGGGACTAGCGGGGGGACTAAGCTCCTACAATGAGCAGTTCTTC	CASSLGLAGGLSSYNEQFF
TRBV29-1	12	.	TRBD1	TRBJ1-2	TGCAGCGTTGAAAGGGACAGGGATGGCTACACCTTC	CSVERDRDGYTF
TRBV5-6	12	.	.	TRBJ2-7	TGTGCCAGCAGCTTGGCCGCGGGCCAGCAGTACTTC	CASSLAAGQQYF
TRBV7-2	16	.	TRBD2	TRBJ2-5	TGTGCCAGCAGCCCCAGGACTAGCGGACTCCAAGAGACCCAGTACTTC	CASSPRTSGLQETQYF
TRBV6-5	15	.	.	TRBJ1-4	TGTGCCAGCAGTTACTCGGGCCAGGGTAATGAAAAACTGTTTTTT	CASSYSGQGNEKLFF
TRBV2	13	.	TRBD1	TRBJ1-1	TGTGCCAGCAGCGTCGATACAGGGGGTGAAGCTTTCTTT	CASSVDTGGEAFF
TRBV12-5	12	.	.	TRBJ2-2	TGTGCTAGTGGTCTACTCACCGGGGAGCTGTTTTTT	CASGLLTGELFF
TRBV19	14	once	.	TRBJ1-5	TGTGCCAGTACACCCTACAGGGACGATCAGCCCCAGCATTTT	CASTPYRDDQPQHF
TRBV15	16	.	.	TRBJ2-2	TGTGCCACCAGCAGAGATCCCCCAGGAAACACCGGGGAGCTGTTTTTT	CATSRDPPGNTGELFF
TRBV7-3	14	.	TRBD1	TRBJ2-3	TGTGCCAGCAGCTTCCTAGGGGGCTCAGATACGCAGTATTTT	CASSFLGGSDTQYF
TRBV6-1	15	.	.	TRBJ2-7	TGTGCCAGCACGCATATGGACTTCCCCTCCTACGAGCAGTACTTC	CASTHMDFPSYEQYF
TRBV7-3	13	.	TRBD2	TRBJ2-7	TGTGCCAGCAGCTTGCAGCGGGAGTACGAGCAGTACTTC	CASSLQREYEQYF
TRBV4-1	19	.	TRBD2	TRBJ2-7	TGCGCCAGCAGCCAAGATGTTGGCTGGCTAGCGGGCCTGACCTACGAGCAGTACTTC	CASSQDVGWLAGLTYEQYF
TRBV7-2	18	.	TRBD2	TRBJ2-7	TGTGCCAGCAGCTTAAGTCTGGGACTAGCGGTATTCGCCTACGAGCAGTACTTC	CASSLSLGLAVFAYEQYF
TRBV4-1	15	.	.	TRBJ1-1	TGCGCCAGCAGCCCTTACGGGGGGTTGAACACTGAAGCTTTCTTT	CASSPYGGLNTEAFF
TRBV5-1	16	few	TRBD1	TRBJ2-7	TGCGCCAGCAGCTTGGCCGGGACAGGGGCGTCCTACGAGCAGTACTTC	CASSLAGTGASYEQYF
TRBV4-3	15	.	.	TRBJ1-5	TGCGCCAGCAGCCAAGATCCGAGTAGCAATCAGCCCCAGCATTTT	CASSQDPSSNQPQHF
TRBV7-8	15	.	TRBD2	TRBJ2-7	TGTGCCAGCAGCCCGTGGGCAGGGAGGGACGACGAGCAGTACTTC	CASSPWAGRDDEQYF
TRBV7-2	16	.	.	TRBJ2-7	TGTGCCAGCAGCTTAGCGCTCTCACCCAGAGGCTACGAGCAGTACTTC	CASSLALSPRGYEQYF
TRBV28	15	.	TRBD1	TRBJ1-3	TGTGCCAGCAGTTTAGCGACAGGGCTTAGGAACACCATATATTTT	CASSLATGLRNTIYF
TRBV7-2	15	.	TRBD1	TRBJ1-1	TGTGCCAGCAGCACAAACAGGGGGAGTGGGACTGAAGCTTTCTTT	CASSTNRGSGTEAFF
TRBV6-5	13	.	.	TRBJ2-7	TGTGCCAGCAGTCAGGGACTGGGGTCGGAGCAGTACTTC	CASSQGLGSEQYF
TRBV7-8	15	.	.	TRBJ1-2	TGTGCCAGCAGCTTAGCACGACAGGCTAACTATGGCTACACCTTC	CASSLARQANYGYTF
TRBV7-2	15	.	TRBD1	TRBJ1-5	TGTGCCAGCAGCCCTTGGACAGGACACGATCAGCCCCAGCATTTT	CASSPWTGHDQPQHF
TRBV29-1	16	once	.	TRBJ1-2	TGCAGCGTTGAAACGCAGGAAGGGGCACTTAACTATGGCTACACCTTC	CSVETQEGALNYGYTF
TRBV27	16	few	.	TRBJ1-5	TGTGCCAGCAGGCTCGACAGTGGGGTGGTTAATCAGCCCCAGCATTTT	CASRLDSGVVNQPQHF
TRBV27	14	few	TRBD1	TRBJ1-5	TGTGCCAGCAGAACGACAGGGGGCAATCAGCCCCAGCATTTT	CASRTTGGNQPQHF
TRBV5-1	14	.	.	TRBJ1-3	TGCGCCAGCAGCTTGGACAGGGCCGGAAACACCATATATTTT	CASSLDRAGNTIYF